The 23 T cell receptor beta chains given below trace back to one sample, sequenced in a study of blood T cell repertoires in COVID-19. Clones were sequenced by immunoSEQ multiplex PCR, and TCRdb holds only the in-frame ones, with some missing. The sample includes over 130,000 clones, around 87% of them seen just once. Material: peripheral blood. These receptors all stem from a human donor in a cohort sampled during active COVID-19.

This clone showed up many times. The CDR3 reads CASFGGGSPYEQYF. For the CDR3, the DNA is TGTGCCAGCTTCGGGGGAGGTTCACCCTACGAGCAGTACTTC. The V call is TRBV6-5, the J call TRBJ2-7; a possible D gene is TRBD2 (6 bases). The CDR3 has 14 residues. Trimming removed 8 bases at V and 2 bases at J, with 16 bases between. The germline V gene encodes CDR1 MNHEY and CDR2 SVGAGI.

This chain joins TRBV5-4 and TRBJ2-3; maybe TRBD1 (8 bases). Trimming took 7 bases from V and 5 from J, leaving 14 bases between them. The CDR3 runs 13 residues. CDR1 and CDR2 from the germline V gene are SGHNT and YYREEE (reference sequence). CDR3 sequence (DNA): TGTGCCAGCGATACAGGGGGGGTAGATACGCAGTATTTT. Translated, it gives CASDTGGVDTQYF.

The chain uses TRBV5-1 and TRBJ2-7; D may be TRBD1 (6 bases). V was trimmed by 4 bases and J by 5 bases, leaving 13 bases between them. This CDR3 region has 13 residues. The germline V gene encodes CDR1 SGHRS and CDR2 YFSETQ. CDR3 protein: CASSALTGNEQYF. Written as DNA, the CDR3 is TGCGCCAGCAGCGCCTTGACAGGTAACGAGCAGTACTTC.

V gene TRBV4-1 combines with J gene TRBJ1-5; no clear D gene. The CDR3 length is 14 residues. Germline V gene sequence: CDR1 MGHRA, CDR2 YSYEKL. The V gene lost 1 base and the J gene lost 4 bases, with 8 bases spanning the gap. CDR3 sequence reads: CASSQGAGNQPQHF. The CDR3, as DNA: TGCGCCAGCAGCCAAGGCGCCGGGAATCAGCCCCAGCATTTT.

The chain uses TRBV19 and TRBJ1-1; D is undetermined. The germline V gene encodes CDR1 LNHDA and CDR2 SQIVND (reference sequence). The V end lost 1 base, the J end lost 4 bases, and 10 bases lay between the germline ends. This CDR3 is built from 14 residues. In DNA, the CDR3 is TGTGCCAGTAGTATAGGGCCGGGTAGCACTGAAGCTTTCTTT. Its translation: CASSIGPGSTEAFF.

V and J are TRBV5-1 and TRBJ2-1; D uncertain. Germline V lookup: CDR1 SGHRS, CDR2 YFSETQ. The CDR3 has 13 residues. Trimming took off 4 bases at V and 8 bases at J, with 13 bases between the two ends. The CDR3 here is CASSPNLAYEQFF. Here the CDR3 DNA reads TGCGCCAGCAGCCCAAACTTAGCATATGAGCAGTTCTTC.

The chain joins TRBV28 to TRBJ2-1; 16 nucleotides agree with TRBD2. This CDR3 is 16 amino acids long. Germline CDR1 and CDR2: MDHEN and SYDVKM. J was trimmed by 5 bases and V by 11 bases; bases with no gene match: 9. The CDR3 reads CAGGTSGGAGDNEQFF. The CDR3 region has the DNA TGTGCCGGCGGGACTAGCGGGGGGGCCGGAGACAATGAGCAGTTCTTC.

This chain connects TRBV7-9 to TRBJ2-3, with 11 nucleotides matching TRBD2. The CDR3 runs 18 residues. After removal of 7 bases from V and 0 bases from J, the junction contained 12 bases not matched to a gene. Germline V gene data show CDR1 as SEHNR and CDR2 as FQNEAQ (reference sequence). In DNA form, the CDR3 reads TGTGCCAGCAAAAGGACTAGCGGGCCCATCACCAGCACAGATACGCAGTATTTT. It is translated as CASKRTSGPITSTDTQYF.

This chain uses TRBV19 with TRBJ2-3; D is unclear. The CDR3 totals 16 residues. The V end lost 0 bases, the J end lost 2 bases, and 12 bases lay between the germline ends. CDR1 is LNHDA and CDR2 is SQIVND in the germline V gene (reference sequence). The CDR3 protein is CASSIEGEIHTDTQYF. The CDR3 DNA is TGTGCCAGTAGTATAGAGGGCGAAATTCACACAGATACGCAGTATTTT.

This chain joins TRBV4-1 and TRBJ1-6; D possibly corresponds to TRBD1 (5 bases). The V gene lost 4 bases and the J gene lost 9 bases, with 22 bases spanning the gap. CDR3 length: 17 residues. Looked up from germline, CDR1 is MGHRA and CDR2 is YSYEKL. CDR3 sequence: CASSRRQDALRGSPLHF. The DNA for the CDR3 is TGCGCCAGCAGCCGGAGACAAGATGCGCTTAGGGGTTCACCCCTCCACTTT.

The chain combines TRBV4-1 with TRBJ2-1; D perhaps matches TRBD2 (6 bases). Germline-derived CDR1 and CDR2 are MGHRA and YSYEKL. CDR3 size: 14 residues. V lost 4 bases to trimming and J lost 6 bases, with 13 bases between them. The CDR3 nucleotides read TGCGCCAGCAGCCGCGATGGAGGGCTCAATGAGCAGTTCTTC. Encoded protein: CASSRDGGLNEQFF.

The chain carries TRBV15 and TRBJ2-5; 9 bases match TRBD1. CDR1 and CDR2 (germline): LNHNV, YYDKDF (reference sequence). Trimming removed 5 bases from V and 5 bases from J; junction bases left unmatched: 9. The CDR3 contains 15 residues. The CDR3 bases are TGTGCCACCAGCCGGGACAGGGCCAGGGGTGAGACCCAGTACTTC. Translated, it gives CATSRDRARGETQYF. The full variable domain, with the rest looked up from reference TRBV15 and TRBJ2-5, is DAMVIQNPRYQVTQFGKPVTLSCSQTLNHNVMYWYQQKSSQAPKLLFHYYDKDFNNEADTPDNFQSRRPNTSFCFLDIRSPGLGDTAMYLCATSRDRARGETQYFGPGTRLLVL.

This sequence joins TRBV5-1 and TRBJ2-7, with D perhaps matching TRBD1 (6 bases). Trimming left V 4 bases short and J 2 bases short, with 13 bases between. Germline V lookup: CDR1 SGHRS, CDR2 YFSETQ. This CDR3 has 14 residues. CDR3 amino acids: CASSPAGTTYEQYF. The CDR3 DNA is TGCGCCAGCAGCCCAGCCGGGACAACCTACGAGCAGTACTTC.

The chain recombines TRBV6-5 with TRBJ2-1, with 7 bases identical to TRBD2. Germline trimming cut 2 bases from V and 3 bases from J; bases unmatched to any gene: 4. CDR3 length: 15 residues. Per germline, CDR1 MNHEY and CDR2 SVGAGI. CDR3 sequence: CASSYRRGNYNEQFF. CDR3 nucleotides: TGTGCCAGCAGTTACCGGCGGGGGAACTACAATGAGCAGTTCTTC.

The chain is built from TRBV18 and TRBJ2-2, with a possible D match to TRBD2 (5 bases). There are 12 residues in the CDR3. The V and J ends lost 8 bases and 4 bases respectively, with 8 bases between them. Germline CDR1 is KGHSH and CDR2 is LQKENI. CDR3 coding DNA: TGTGCCAGCGGGCTAGCCACCGGGGAGCTGTTTTTT. Translated, it gives CASGLATGELFF. Using reference TRBV18 and TRBJ2-2 for the parts outside the CDR3, the full variable domain is NAGVMQNPRHLVRRRGQEARLRCSPMKGHSHVYWYRQLPEEGLKFMVYLQKENIIDESGMPKERFSAEFPKEGPSILRIQQVVRGDSAAYFCASGLATGELFFGEGSRLTVL.

The genes are TRBV5-6 and TRBJ1-3; no reliable D call. Germline assignment: CDR1 SGHDT and CDR2 YYEEEE. The V gene lost 1 base and the J gene lost 0 bases, with 11 bases spanning the gap. CDR3 size: 16 residues. The CDR3 reads CASSLYQFNSGNTIYF. The CDR3 nucleotides are TGTGCCAGCAGCTTGTACCAGTTCAACTCTGGAAACACCATATATTTT.

V usage is TRBV12-3 or TRBV12-4 and J usage is TRBJ2-1, with unresolved D. This CDR3 has 13 residues. The germline V and J ends were trimmed by 6 bases and 2 bases, with 8 bases remaining between them. The CDR3 sequence is CASSLTAYNEQFF. In DNA form, the CDR3 reads TGTGCCAGCAGCCTCACAGCCTACAATGAGCAGTTCTTC.

This rearrangement joins TRBV4-1 to TRBJ2-1; tentative D call: TRBD2 (6 bases). Germline loops: CDR1 MGHRA, CDR2 YSYEKL. This CDR3 region has 16 residues. The V and J ends lost 4 bases and 8 bases respectively, with 21 bases between them. The CDR3 sequence: CASSRAGWEVEDEQFF. As DNA, the CDR3 is TGCGCCAGCAGCCGCGCGGGGTGGGAGGTTGAGGATGAGCAGTTCTTC.

This sequence joins TRBV19 and TRBJ2-1; 11 bases agree with TRBD2. The length of the CDR3 is 14 residues. Germline loops: CDR1 LNHDA, CDR2 SQIVND (reference sequence). V was pared by 6 bases and J by 5 bases, with 3 bases of the junction left unmatched. CDR3 nucleotide sequence: TGTGCCAGTAGAGGGGGACTAGCGGACAATGAGCAGTTCTTC. Amino acid sequence: CASRGGLADNEQFF.

This sequence joins TRBV6-1 and TRBJ2-3; D is unresolved. Germline CDR1 and CDR2: MNHNS and SASEGT. Trimming took off 0 bases at V and 1 base at J, with 8 bases between the two ends. CDR3 length equals 15 residues. CDR3 sequence (DNA): TGTGCCAGCAGTGAAGCCGGCCTAGGCACAGATACGCAGTATTTT. This encodes CASSEAGLGTDTQYF.

The gene calls are TRBV5-4 and TRBJ1-1, with D uncertain. The V gene's germline CDR1 is SGHNT and CDR2 YYREEE (reference sequence). V was trimmed by 4 bases and J by 1 base, leaving 14 bases between them. This CDR3 has 15 amino acids. CDR3 DNA sequence: TGTGCCAGCAGCCCCGACACGTCCAGGAACACTGAAGCTTTCTTT. It translates to CASSPDTSRNTEAFF.

The genes are TRBV28 and TRBJ2-7, with D tentatively TRBD2 (6 bases). The V end was cut by 4 bases, the J end by 4 bases, with 17 bases between. The V gene's germline CDR1 is MDHEN and CDR2 SYDVKM. The CDR3 spans 15 residues. The CDR3 DNA sequence: TGTGCCAGCAGTTCCGAAGGGGTTGGAGGGTACGAGCAGTACTTC. Residues: CASSSEGVGGYEQYF.

This clone was counted between two and nine times. This chain connects TRBV7-9 to TRBJ2-7, with 7 bases lining up with TRBD1. The ends lost 4 bases at V and 6 bases at J; junction bases unmatched: 6. Germline values: CDR1 SEHNR, CDR2 FQNEAQ (reference sequence). The CDR3 extends over 13 amino acids. The CDR3 loop reads CASSSQPGGEQYF. The CDR3 DNA is TGTGCCAGCAGCTCCCAACCAGGGGGCGAGCAGTACTTC. The full variable domain, completed using reference TRBV7-9 and TRBJ2-7, is DTGVSQNPRHKITKRGQNVTFRCDPISEHNRLYWYRQTLGQGPEFLTYFQNEAQLEKSRLLSDRFSAERPKGSFSTLEIQRTEQGDSAMYLCASSSQPGGEQYFGPGTRLTVT.